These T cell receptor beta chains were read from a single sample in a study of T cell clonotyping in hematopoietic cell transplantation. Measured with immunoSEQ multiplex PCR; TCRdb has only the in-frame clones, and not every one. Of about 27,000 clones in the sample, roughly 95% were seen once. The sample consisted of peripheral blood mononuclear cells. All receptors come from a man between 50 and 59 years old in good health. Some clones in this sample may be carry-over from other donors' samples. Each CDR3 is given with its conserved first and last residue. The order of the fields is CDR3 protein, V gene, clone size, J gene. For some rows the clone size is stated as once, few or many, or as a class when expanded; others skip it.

CASDNPPGGRLSF	TRBV7-9	NA	TRBJ1-2
CASSWTRTGFPEAFF	TRBV11-2	NA	TRBJ1-1
CAWSVSGSNQPQHF	TRBV30	NA	TRBJ1-5
CASSLVGDYYGYTF	TRBV5-1	once	TRBJ1-2
CASSALYEQYF	TRBV28	NA	TRBJ2-7
CASSFGGRSNQPQHF	TRBV5-4	NA	TRBJ1-5
CAARDYEQYF	TRBV30	NA	TRBJ2-7
CASRANTEAFF	TRBV2	NA	TRBJ1-1
CASRTENTEAFF	TRBV27	NA	TRBJ1-1
CASSFSGTGGYEQYF	TRBV7-2	NA	TRBJ2-7
CASSWPGQTGNTIYF	TRBV5-6	NA	TRBJ1-3
CASSQDRNVQETQYF	TRBV14	NA	TRBJ2-5
CASSLGTKASYNSPLHF	TRBV7-9	NA	TRBJ1-6
CSVAGNNQPQHF	TRBV29-1	once	TRBJ1-5
CASSTAGGGEQYF	TRBV9	NA	TRBJ2-7
CASSPNRAGVTGELFF	TRBV2	NA	TRBJ2-2
CASQVTGNQPQHF	TRBV19	NA	TRBJ1-5
CASSLGQIPFHDLNYGYTF	TRBV23-1	NA	TRBJ1-2
CASSPGPYGYTF	TRBV16	NA	TRBJ1-2
CASSQWGTGYF	TRBV23-1	NA	TRBJ1-3
CAWSTRQEMNTGELFF	TRBV30	NA	TRBJ2-2
CSVEGPNEKLFF	TRBV29-1	NA	TRBJ1-4
CASTRTGTGNQPQHF	TRBV5-6	NA	TRBJ1-5
CASSRRGLREQYF	TRBV5-6	NA	TRBJ2-7
CSVLQGAANYGYTF	TRBV29-1	NA	TRBJ1-2